The rows below give T cell receptor beta chains drawn from one sample of a study of T cell repertoires in cytomegalovirus infection. The antigens for these receptors are not known. TCRdb used MiXCR to reprocess the reads, holding one entry per CDR3 protein. The top ten clones hold approximately 60% of a sample with about 220,000 distinct CDR3 sequences, approximately 38% of them seen once. The sample here was CD8+ T cells from cultured PBMCs, taken from culture after CMV antigen stimulation. The receptor source for this set is a human donor in good health (CMV status not recorded). Some clones in this sample may be carry-over from other donors' samples. CDR3s include the opening cysteine and the closing phenylalanine or tryptophan. A D gene is named only where the DNA matches it firmly. A row's size may be missing; if present it is once, few, many or a size class.

CDR3aa: CASSKSQTYSNQPQHF
CDR3nt: TGTGCCAGTAGTAAGAGTCAAACCTATAGCAATCAGCCCCAGCATTTT
j_gene: TRBJ1-5
v_gene: TRBV19
d_gene: NA
abundance: once

CDR3aa: CASSLKRGASSYNEQFF
CDR3nt: TGTGCCAGCAGCTTAAAGCGGGGGGCGAGCTCCTACAATGAGCAGTTCTTC
j_gene: TRBJ2-1
v_gene: TRBV7-9
d_gene: TRBD2
abundance: NA

CDR3aa: CSARERGASYEQYF
CDR3nt: TGCAGTGCTAGGGAGCGGGGGGCATCCTACGAGCAGTACTTC
j_gene: TRBJ2-7
v_gene: TRBV20-1
d_gene: TRBD2
abundance: NA

CDR3aa: CASSVGGDYEQYF
CDR3nt: TGTGCCAGCAGCGTTGGCGGAGACTACGAGCAGTACTTC
j_gene: TRBJ2-7
v_gene: TRBV9
d_gene: NA
abundance: once

CDR3aa: CASTSLAGNEQFF
CDR3nt: TGTGCCAGTACCTCCCTAGCGGGGAATGAGCAGTTCTTC
j_gene: TRBJ2-1
v_gene: TRBV19
d_gene: TRBD2
abundance: NA

CDR3aa: CASSEAPAGDYEQYF
CDR3nt: TGTGCCAGCAGTGAAGCACCAGCGGGAGACTACGAGCAGTACTTC
j_gene: TRBJ2-7
v_gene: TRBV2
d_gene: TRBD2
abundance: NA

CDR3aa: CASSRRGGGPSDTQYF
CDR3nt: TGTGCCAGCAGCCGGAGGGGGGGAGGGCCCTCGGATACGCAGTATTTT
j_gene: TRBJ2-3
v_gene: TRBV7-6
d_gene: NA
abundance: NA

CDR3aa: CSARDLDHSGANVLTF
CDR3nt: TGCAGTGCTAGAGATCTCGACCACTCTGGGGCCAACGTCCTGACTTTC
j_gene: TRBJ2-6
v_gene: TRBV20-1
d_gene: NA
abundance: NA

CDR3aa: CASSATGDTEAFF
CDR3nt: TGTGCCAGCAGCGCAACAGGGGACACTGAAGCTTTCTTT
j_gene: TRBJ1-1
v_gene: TRBV7-9
d_gene: TRBD1
abundance: once

CDR3aa: CASRNITQYF
CDR3nt: TGTGCCAGCAGAAATATAACCCAGTACTTC
j_gene: TRBJ2-5
v_gene: TRBV6-7
d_gene: NA
abundance: NA

CDR3aa: CASSTPGTIYEQYF
CDR3nt: TGTGCCAGCAGCACGCCCGGGACAATCTACGAGCAGTACTTC
j_gene: TRBJ2-7
v_gene: TRBV7-2
d_gene: NA
abundance: many

CDR3aa: CASSLRGEGYNEQFF
CDR3nt: TGTGCCAGCAGTTTAAGAGGGGAGGGTTACAATGAGCAGTTCTTC
j_gene: TRBJ2-1
v_gene: TRBV27
d_gene: TRBD2
abundance: few

CDR3aa: CASKMTGAGTGELFF
CDR3nt: TGTGCCAGCAAAATGACAGGGGCGGGCACCGGGGAGCTGTTTTTT
j_gene: TRBJ2-2
v_gene: TRBV27
d_gene: TRBD1
abundance: NA

CDR3aa: CASSYSGQGLQETQYF
CDR3nt: TGTGCCAGCAGCTACTCCGGACAGGGACTACAAGAGACCCAGTACTTC
j_gene: TRBJ2-5
v_gene: TRBV7-9
d_gene: NA
abundance: many

CDR3aa: CASSSTAGQGETQYF
CDR3nt: TGTGCCAGCAGCTCGACCGCCGGACAGGGGGAGACCCAGTACTTC
j_gene: TRBJ2-5
v_gene: TRBV11-2
d_gene: TRBD1
abundance: few

CDR3aa: CASSLGGGNNEQFF
CDR3nt: TGTGCCAGCAGCTTGGGCGGGGGTAACAATGAGCAGTTCTTC
j_gene: TRBJ2-1
v_gene: TRBV7-2
d_gene: TRBD2
abundance: many

CDR3aa: CASSNFPGGLSGANVLTF
CDR3nt: TGTGCCAGTAGTAATTTTCCAGGGGGCCTCTCTGGGGCCAACGTCCTGACTTTC
j_gene: TRBJ2-6
v_gene: TRBV19
d_gene: TRBD1
abundance: NA

CDR3aa: CASSPADSYSNQPQHF
CDR3nt: TGTGCCAGCAGCCCGGCGGACAGCTATAGCAATCAGCCCCAGCATTTT
j_gene: TRBJ1-5
v_gene: TRBV7-9
d_gene: NA
abundance: few

CDR3aa: CSVPGLAGGRGSYNEQFF
CDR3nt: TGCAGCGTCCCCGGGCTAGCGGGAGGCCGGGGTTCCTACAATGAGCAGTTCTTC
j_gene: TRBJ2-1
v_gene: TRBV29-1
d_gene: TRBD2
abundance: few

CDR3aa: CASSFVRDREETQYF
CDR3nt: TGTGCCAGCAGTTTCGTCCGGGACAGGGAAGAGACCCAGTACTTC
j_gene: TRBJ2-5
v_gene: TRBV27
d_gene: TRBD1
abundance: NA

CDR3aa: CASSLGGDSNTGELFF
CDR3nt: TGTGCCAGCAGTTTGGGCGGGGACAGTAACACCGGGGAGCTGTTTTTT
j_gene: TRBJ2-2
v_gene: TRBV12-3/TRBV12-4
d_gene: NA
abundance: NA

CDR3aa: CASTLKRSRGTNSPLHF
CDR3nt: TGTGCCAGCACTCTAAAACGAAGCAGGGGAACTAATTCACCCCTCCACTTT
j_gene: TRBJ1-6
v_gene: TRBV27
d_gene: NA
abundance: NA

CDR3aa: CASSTEAEGYNEQFF
CDR3nt: TGTGCCAGCAGCACCGAAGCGGAGGGGTACAATGAGCAGTTCTTC
j_gene: TRBJ2-1
v_gene: TRBV5-6
d_gene: NA
abundance: NA

CDR3aa: CASILNQGNTEAFF
CDR3nt: TGTGCCAGCATCCTTAACCAGGGGAACACTGAAGCTTTCTTT
j_gene: TRBJ1-1
v_gene: TRBV7-8
d_gene: NA
abundance: few

CDR3aa: CASSYSIWNGYTF
CDR3nt: TGTGCCAGCAGTTACTCGATCTGGAATGGCTACACCTTC
j_gene: TRBJ1-2
v_gene: TRBV6-6
d_gene: NA
abundance: few

CDR3aa: CASSDIDSGNTIYF
CDR3nt: TGTGCCAGCTCGGACATCGACTCTGGAAACACCATATATTTT
j_gene: TRBJ1-3
v_gene: TRBV12-3/TRBV12-4
d_gene: NA
abundance: NA

CDR3aa: CASSSSRRDNEQFF
CDR3nt: TGTGCCAGCAGCTCCTCCCGGAGGGACAATGAGCAGTTCTTC
j_gene: TRBJ2-1
v_gene: TRBV5-4
d_gene: NA
abundance: NA

CDR3aa: CASTQVRRGGRMGNEQFF
CDR3nt: TGTGCCAGCACCCAGGTTCGGAGAGGGGGGCGCATGGGCAATGAGCAGTTCTTC
j_gene: TRBJ2-1
v_gene: TRBV28
d_gene: NA
abundance: NA

CDR3aa: CASSEILTVNQPQHF
CDR3nt: TGTGCCAGCAGTGAAATTTTAACGGTCAATCAGCCCCAGCATTTT
j_gene: TRBJ1-5
v_gene: TRBV6-1
d_gene: NA
abundance: many

CDR3aa: CASSAPSWGDEQFF
CDR3nt: TGTGCCAGCAGTGCCCCTAGTTGGGGGGATGAGCAGTTCTTC
j_gene: TRBJ2-1
v_gene: TRBV2
d_gene: NA
abundance: NA

CDR3aa: CASRPGGLASRGRTDTQYF
CDR3nt: TGCGCCAGCAGGCCGGGGGGACTAGCGTCTCGGGGGAGAACAGATACGCAGTATTTT
j_gene: TRBJ2-3
v_gene: TRBV5-1
d_gene: TRBD2
abundance: NA

CDR3aa: CASSQDRAGVGTEAFF
CDR3nt: TGCGCCAGCAGCCAAGATCGGGCAGGGGTGGGCACTGAAGCTTTCTTT
j_gene: TRBJ1-1
v_gene: TRBV4-1
d_gene: NA
abundance: few

CDR3aa: CASSKPRDGGADTQYF
CDR3nt: TGTGCCAGCAGTAAGCCCCGGGACGGAGGGGCAGATACGCAGTATTTT
j_gene: TRBJ2-3
v_gene: TRBV2
d_gene: NA
abundance: NA

CDR3aa: CASSPLLATEQFF
CDR3nt: TGTGCCAGCAGCCCCCTCCTCGCGACTGAGCAGTTCTTC
j_gene: TRBJ2-1
v_gene: TRBV12-3/TRBV12-4
d_gene: NA
abundance: NA

CDR3aa: CASSISPLSGSYEQYF
CDR3nt: TGTGCCAGCAGTATCTCCCCACTAAGCGGGAGCTACGAGCAGTACTTC
j_gene: TRBJ2-7
v_gene: TRBV27
d_gene: TRBD2
abundance: few

CDR3aa: CASSLGRARRTGELFF
CDR3nt: TGTGCCAGCAGCTTAGGCAGGGCCCGGCGAACCGGGGAGCTGTTTTTT
j_gene: TRBJ2-2
v_gene: TRBV7-2
d_gene: NA
abundance: many

CDR3aa: CASSLPGDEKLFF
CDR3nt: TGTGCCAGCAGCTTACCGGGGGATGAAAAACTGTTTTTT
j_gene: TRBJ1-4
v_gene: TRBV7-4
d_gene: NA
abundance: NA

CDR3aa: CASSYSGVGKGTEAFF
CDR3nt: TGTGCCAGCAGTTACTCAGGTGTAGGTAAGGGCACTGAAGCTTTCTTT
j_gene: TRBJ1-1
v_gene: TRBV6-5
d_gene: NA
abundance: NA

CDR3aa: CASSLAPEGANYGYTF
CDR3nt: TGTGCCAGCAGCTTAGCCCCAGAAGGAGCTAACTATGGCTACACCTTC
j_gene: TRBJ1-2
v_gene: TRBV7-8
d_gene: NA
abundance: NA

CDR3aa: CASSSLGQGVEETQYF
CDR3nt: TGTGCCAGCAGCTCTCTCGGACAGGGGGTGGAAGAGACCCAGTACTTC
j_gene: TRBJ2-5
v_gene: TRBV7-9
d_gene: TRBD1
abundance: NA

CDR3aa: CATSDRGLAGEGTQYF
CDR3nt: TGTGCCACCAGTGACCGGGGACTAGCGGGAGAGGGTACGCAGTATTTT
j_gene: TRBJ2-3
v_gene: TRBV24-1
d_gene: TRBD2
abundance: NA

CDR3aa: CASSLEFSGNTIYF
CDR3nt: TGTGCCAGCAGCCTCGAGTTCTCTGGAAACACCATATATTTT
j_gene: TRBJ1-3
v_gene: TRBV7-2
d_gene: NA
abundance: NA

CDR3aa: CASSKPGLALDTQYF
CDR3nt: TGTGCCAGCAGTAAACCGGGACTGGCGTTAGATACGCAGTATTTT
j_gene: TRBJ2-3
v_gene: TRBV27
d_gene: NA
abundance: NA

CDR3aa: CASSIAERRREGYTF
CDR3nt: TGTGCCAGTAGTATAGCTGAACGCCGCAGAGAAGGCTACACCTTC
j_gene: TRBJ1-2
v_gene: TRBV19
d_gene: NA
abundance: NA

CDR3aa: CASRAEGWYGYTF
CDR3nt: TGTGCCAGCAGGGCAGAGGGGTGGTATGGCTACACCTTC
j_gene: TRBJ1-2
v_gene: TRBV27
d_gene: NA
abundance: once

CDR3aa: CASSPSVGESTDTQYF
CDR3nt: TGTGCCAGCAGTCCCTCCGTCGGGGAGAGCACAGATACGCAGTATTTT
j_gene: TRBJ2-3
v_gene: TRBV27
d_gene: NA
abundance: NA

CDR3aa: CASSSAGPVEKLFF
CDR3nt: TGTGCCAGCAGCTCCGCGGGGCCCGTTGAAAAACTGTTTTTT
j_gene: TRBJ1-4
v_gene: TRBV27
d_gene: NA
abundance: NA

CDR3aa: CASSQVAAAGGGETQYF
CDR3nt: TGTGCCAGCAGCCAAGTGGCGGCGGCGGGAGGTGGCGAGACCCAGTACTTC
j_gene: TRBJ2-5
v_gene: TRBV4-2
d_gene: TRBD2
abundance: NA

CDR3aa: CASRDLNTGELFF
CDR3nt: TGTGCCAGCCGGGACCTAAACACCGGGGAGCTGTTTTTT
j_gene: TRBJ2-2
v_gene: TRBV12-3/TRBV12-4
d_gene: NA
abundance: few

CDR3aa: CATSDSRTGVYQETQYF
CDR3nt: TGTGCCACCAGTGATTCCAGGACAGGGGTTTATCAAGAGACCCAGTACTTC
j_gene: TRBJ2-5
v_gene: TRBV24-1
d_gene: TRBD1
abundance: few

CDR3aa: CARPSPGNYGYTF
CDR3nt: TGTGCCCGCCCCTCGCCGGGGAACTATGGCTACACCTTC
j_gene: TRBJ1-2
v_gene: TRBV2
d_gene: NA
abundance: NA

CDR3aa: CASSYVRSELNTEAFF
CDR3nt: TGTGCCAGCAGTTACGTTCGTAGTGAATTGAACACTGAAGCTTTCTTT
j_gene: TRBJ1-1
v_gene: TRBV6-5
d_gene: NA
abundance: few

CDR3aa: CASSTEASQDIQYF
CDR3nt: TGTGCCAGCAGTACGGAGGCCAGCCAGGACATTCAGTACTTC
j_gene: TRBJ2-4
v_gene: TRBV6-6
d_gene: NA
abundance: NA

CDR3aa: CASSLAERAEAFF
CDR3nt: TGTGCCAGCAGCTTAGCGGAAAGGGCTGAAGCTTTCTTT
j_gene: TRBJ1-1
v_gene: TRBV7-9
d_gene: NA
abundance: few

CDR3aa: CASSPDRGHEQYF
CDR3nt: TGTGCCAGCAGCCCAGACAGGGGGCACGAGCAGTACTTC
j_gene: TRBJ2-7
v_gene: TRBV13
d_gene: TRBD1
abundance: NA

CDR3aa: CASSPRGPGSEQFF
CDR3nt: TGTGCCAGCAGCCCCCGAGGGCCCGGGTCCGAGCAGTTCTTC
j_gene: TRBJ2-1
v_gene: TRBV7-2
d_gene: NA
abundance: many

CDR3aa: CASSPPGLFPNTEAFF
CDR3nt: TGTGCCAGCAGCCCGCCTGGCCTGTTCCCGAACACTGAAGCTTTCTTT
j_gene: TRBJ1-1
v_gene: TRBV5-4
d_gene: NA
abundance: NA

CDR3aa: CASSLASGRHNEQFF
CDR3nt: TGTGCCAGCAGCTTAGCTAGCGGGAGACACAATGAGCAGTTCTTC
j_gene: TRBJ2-1
v_gene: TRBV7-6
d_gene: TRBD2
abundance: NA

CDR3aa: CASSLVQGMDEQYF
CDR3nt: TGTGCCAGCAGCTTAGTCCAGGGAATGGACGAGCAGTACTTC
j_gene: TRBJ2-7
v_gene: TRBV7-9
d_gene: NA
abundance: few

CDR3aa: CASTARTGSLYEQYF
CDR3nt: TGTGCCAGCACAGCTCGGACAGGGAGCCTGTACGAGCAGTACTTC
j_gene: TRBJ2-7
v_gene: TRBV27
d_gene: TRBD1
abundance: few